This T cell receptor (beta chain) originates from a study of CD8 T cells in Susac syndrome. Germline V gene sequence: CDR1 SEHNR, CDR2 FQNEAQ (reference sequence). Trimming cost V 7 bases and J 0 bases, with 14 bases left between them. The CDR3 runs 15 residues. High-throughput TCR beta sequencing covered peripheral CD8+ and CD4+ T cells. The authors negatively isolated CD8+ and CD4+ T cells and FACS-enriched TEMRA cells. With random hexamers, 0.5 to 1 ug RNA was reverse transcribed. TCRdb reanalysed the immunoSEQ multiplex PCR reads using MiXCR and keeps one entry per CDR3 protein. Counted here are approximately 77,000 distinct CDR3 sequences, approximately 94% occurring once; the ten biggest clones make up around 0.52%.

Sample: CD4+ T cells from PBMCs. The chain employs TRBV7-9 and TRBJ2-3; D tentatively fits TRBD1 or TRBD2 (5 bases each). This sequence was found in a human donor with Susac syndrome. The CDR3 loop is CASTRAGSSTDTQYF. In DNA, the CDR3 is TGTGCCAGCACGAGGGCAGGGTCTAGCACAGATACGCAGTATTTT.